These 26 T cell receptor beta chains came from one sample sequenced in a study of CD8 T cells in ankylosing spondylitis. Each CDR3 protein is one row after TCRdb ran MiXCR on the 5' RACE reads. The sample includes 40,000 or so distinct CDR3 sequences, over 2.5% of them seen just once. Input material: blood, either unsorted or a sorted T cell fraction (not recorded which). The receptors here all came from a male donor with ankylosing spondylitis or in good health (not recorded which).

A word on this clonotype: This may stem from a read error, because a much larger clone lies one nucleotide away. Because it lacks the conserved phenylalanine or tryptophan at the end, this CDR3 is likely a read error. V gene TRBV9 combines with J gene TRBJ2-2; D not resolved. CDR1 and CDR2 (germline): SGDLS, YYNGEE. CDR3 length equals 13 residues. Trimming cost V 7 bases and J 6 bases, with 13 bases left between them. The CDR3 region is CASARRVPGELFL. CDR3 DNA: TGTGCCAGCGCTCGTAGGGTCCCCGGGGAGCTGTTTCTT.

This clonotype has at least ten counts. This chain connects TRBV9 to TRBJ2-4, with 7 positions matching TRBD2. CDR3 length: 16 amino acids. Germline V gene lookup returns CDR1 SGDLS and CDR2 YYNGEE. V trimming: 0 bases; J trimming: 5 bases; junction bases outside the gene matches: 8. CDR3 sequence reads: CASSVGPAGRENIQYF. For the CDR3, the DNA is TGTGCCAGCAGCGTAGGCCCAGCGGGGAGGGAAAACATTCAGTACTTC.

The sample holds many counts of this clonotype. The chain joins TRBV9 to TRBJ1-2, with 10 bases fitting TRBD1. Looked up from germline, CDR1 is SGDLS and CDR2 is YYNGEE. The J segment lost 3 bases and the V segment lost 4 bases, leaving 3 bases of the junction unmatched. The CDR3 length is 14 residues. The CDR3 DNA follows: TGTGCCAGCAGCCCAGGGACAGGGGACTATGGCTACACCTTC. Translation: CASSPGTGDYGYTF.

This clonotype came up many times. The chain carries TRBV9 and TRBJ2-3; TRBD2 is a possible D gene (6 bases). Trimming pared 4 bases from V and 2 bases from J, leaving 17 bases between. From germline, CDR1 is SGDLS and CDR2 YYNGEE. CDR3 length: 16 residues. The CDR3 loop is CASSPLGGGATDTQYF. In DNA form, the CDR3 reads TGTGCCAGCAGCCCCCTGGGGGGTGGTGCCACAGATACGCAGTATTTT. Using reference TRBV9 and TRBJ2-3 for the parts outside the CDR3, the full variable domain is DSGVTQTPKHLITATGQRVTLRCSPRSGDLSVYWYQQSLDQGLQFLIQYYNGEERAKGNILERFSAQQFPDLHSELNLSSLELGDSALYFCASSPLGGGATDTQYFGPGTRLTVL.

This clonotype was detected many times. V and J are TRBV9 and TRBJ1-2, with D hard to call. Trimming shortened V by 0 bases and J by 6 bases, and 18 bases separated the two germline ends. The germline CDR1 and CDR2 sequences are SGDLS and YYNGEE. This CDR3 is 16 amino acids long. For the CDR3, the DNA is TGTGCCAGCAGCGTAGAAGGTCTTCGAGGGTTGGATGGCTACACCTTC. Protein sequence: CASSVEGLRGLDGYTF.

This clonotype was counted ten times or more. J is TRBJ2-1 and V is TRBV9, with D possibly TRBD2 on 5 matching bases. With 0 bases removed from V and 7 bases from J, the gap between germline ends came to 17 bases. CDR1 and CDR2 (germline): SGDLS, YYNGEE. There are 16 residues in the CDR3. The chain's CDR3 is CASSVGASGVDNEQFF. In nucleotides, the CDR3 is TGTGCCAGCAGCGTAGGTGCGAGCGGCGTTGATAATGAGCAGTTCTTC.

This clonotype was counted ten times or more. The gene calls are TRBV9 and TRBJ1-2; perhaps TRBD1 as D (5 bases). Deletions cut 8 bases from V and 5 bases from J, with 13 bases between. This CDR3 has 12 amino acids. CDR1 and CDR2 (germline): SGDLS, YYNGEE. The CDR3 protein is CASQDSYYGYTF. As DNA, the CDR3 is TGTGCCAGTCAAGACAGCTATTATGGCTACACCTTC.

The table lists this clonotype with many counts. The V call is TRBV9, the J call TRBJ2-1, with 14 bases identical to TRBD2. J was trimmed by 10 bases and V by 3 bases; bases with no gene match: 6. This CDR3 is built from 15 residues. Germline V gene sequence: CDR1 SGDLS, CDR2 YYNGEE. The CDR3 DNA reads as TGTGCCAGCAGCGCCGGGACTAGCGGGGGTGGGGAGCAGTTCTTC. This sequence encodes CASSAGTSGGGEQFF.

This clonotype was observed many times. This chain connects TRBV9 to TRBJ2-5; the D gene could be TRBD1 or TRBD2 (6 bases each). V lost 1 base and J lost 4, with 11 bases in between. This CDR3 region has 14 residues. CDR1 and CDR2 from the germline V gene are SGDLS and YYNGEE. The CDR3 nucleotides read TGTGCCAGCAGCGTAATGGGGGGCCGAGAGACCCAGTACTTC. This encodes CASSVMGGRETQYF.

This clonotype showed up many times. CDR3 loop: CASSVGQYYGYTF. CDR3 nucleotide sequence: TGTGCCAGCAGCGTAGGGCAGTACTATGGCTACACCTTC. The gene calls are TRBV9 and TRBJ1-2; no definite D call. The CDR3 is made up of 13 amino acids. Trimming cost V 0 bases and J 3 bases, with 6 bases left between them. Per germline, CDR1 SGDLS and CDR2 YYNGEE.

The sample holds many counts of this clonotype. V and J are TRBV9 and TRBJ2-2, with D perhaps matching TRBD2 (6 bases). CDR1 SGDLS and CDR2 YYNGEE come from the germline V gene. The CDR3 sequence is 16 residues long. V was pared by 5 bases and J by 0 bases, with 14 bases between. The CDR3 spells CASSSGTGTNTGELFF. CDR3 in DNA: TGTGCCAGCAGTTCCGGGACTGGAACGAACACCGGGGAGCTGTTTTTT.

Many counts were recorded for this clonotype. The CDR3 is CASSVQPGDPAGLETQYF. DNA for the CDR3: TGTGCCAGCAGCGTCCAGCCGGGCGACCCGGCGGGGTTGGAGACCCAGTACTTC. V gene TRBV9 combines with J gene TRBJ2-5, with a possible D match to TRBD2 (6 bases). The V gene lost 2 bases and the J gene lost 5 bases, with 25 bases spanning the gap. The CDR3 runs 18 residues. Germline lookup yields CDR1 SGDLS and CDR2 YYNGEE.

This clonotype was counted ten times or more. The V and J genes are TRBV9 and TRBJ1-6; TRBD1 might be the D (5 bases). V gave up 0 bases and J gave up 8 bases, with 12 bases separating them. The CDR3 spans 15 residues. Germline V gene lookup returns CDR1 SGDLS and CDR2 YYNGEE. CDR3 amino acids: CASSVGGERDSPLHF. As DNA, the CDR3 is TGTGCCAGCAGCGTAGGGGGCGAGAGAGATTCACCCCTCCACTTT.

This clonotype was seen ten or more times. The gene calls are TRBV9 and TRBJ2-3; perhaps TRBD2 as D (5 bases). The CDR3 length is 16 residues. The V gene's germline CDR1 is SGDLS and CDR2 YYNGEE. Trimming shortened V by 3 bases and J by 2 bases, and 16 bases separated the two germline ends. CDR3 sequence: CASSGRAASFTDTQYF. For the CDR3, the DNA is TGTGCCAGCAGCGGTAGAGCGGCGTCCTTCACAGATACGCAGTATTTT.

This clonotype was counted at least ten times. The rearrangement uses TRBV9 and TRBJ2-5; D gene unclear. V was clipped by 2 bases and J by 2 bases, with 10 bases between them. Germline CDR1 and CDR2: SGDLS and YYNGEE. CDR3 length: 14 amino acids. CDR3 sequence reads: CASSVSLTQETQYF. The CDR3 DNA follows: TGTGCCAGCAGCGTTTCCCTTACACAAGAGACCCAGTACTTC.

CDR3 protein: CASSVAPQGGNEQFF. The CDR3 bases are TGTGCCAGCAGCGTAGCCCCACAGGGCGGCAATGAGCAGTTCTTC. The V call is TRBV9, the J call TRBJ2-1; tentative D call: TRBD1 (6 bases). V lost 0 bases and J lost 6, with 13 bases in between. Germline CDR1 SGDLS, CDR2 YYNGEE. This CDR3 is built from 15 residues.

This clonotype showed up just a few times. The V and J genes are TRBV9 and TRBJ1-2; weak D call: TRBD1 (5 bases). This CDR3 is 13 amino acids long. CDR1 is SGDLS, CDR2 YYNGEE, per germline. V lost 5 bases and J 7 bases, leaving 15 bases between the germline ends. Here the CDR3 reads CASRGMGDSGYTF. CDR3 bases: TGTGCCAGCAGAGGGATGGGGGATAGTGGCTACACCTTC.

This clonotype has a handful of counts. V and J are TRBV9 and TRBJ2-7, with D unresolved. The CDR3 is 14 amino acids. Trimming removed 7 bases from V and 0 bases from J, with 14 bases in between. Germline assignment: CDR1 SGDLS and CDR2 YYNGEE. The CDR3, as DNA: TGTGCCAGCGCGCCGGGTTCTAGCTCCTACGAGCAGTACGTC. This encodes CASAPGSSSYEQYV.

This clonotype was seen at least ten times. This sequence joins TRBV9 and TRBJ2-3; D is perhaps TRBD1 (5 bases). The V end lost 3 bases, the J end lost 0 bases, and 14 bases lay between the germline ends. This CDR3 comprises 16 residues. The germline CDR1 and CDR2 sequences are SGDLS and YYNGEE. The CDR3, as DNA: TGTGCCAGCAGCGGCAGGGCGACAACTAGCACAGATACGCAGTATTTT. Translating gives CASSGRATTSTDTQYF.

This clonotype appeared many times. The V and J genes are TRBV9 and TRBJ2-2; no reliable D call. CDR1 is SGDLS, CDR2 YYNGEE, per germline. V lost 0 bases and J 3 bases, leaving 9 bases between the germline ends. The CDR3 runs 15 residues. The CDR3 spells CASSVEGWDTGELFF. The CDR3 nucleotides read TGTGCCAGCAGCGTAGAAGGATGGGACACCGGGGAGCTGTTTTTT.

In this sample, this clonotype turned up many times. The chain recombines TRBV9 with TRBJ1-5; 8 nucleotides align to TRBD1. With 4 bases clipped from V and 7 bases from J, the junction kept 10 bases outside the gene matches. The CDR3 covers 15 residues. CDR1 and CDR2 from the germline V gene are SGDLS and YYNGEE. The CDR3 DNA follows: TGTGCCAGCAGCCGTATGACAGGGGTTGGACAGCCCCAGCATTTT. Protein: CASSRMTGVGQPQHF.

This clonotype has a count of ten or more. CDR3 loop: CASSASGGSYNEQFF. The CDR3 bases are TGTGCCAGCAGCGCAAGCGGGGGTTCCTACAATGAGCAGTTCTTC. This chain joins TRBV9 and TRBJ2-1; 8 bases are a match to TRBD2. CDR1 and CDR2 (germline): SGDLS, YYNGEE. The V gene end was trimmed by 3 bases and the J gene end by 1 base; junction bases not matched to a gene: 3. This CDR3 has 15 amino acids. Combining the CDR3 with reference TRBV9 and TRBJ2-1 gives the whole variable domain DSGVTQTPKHLITATGQRVTLRCSPRSGDLSVYWYQQSLDQGLQFLIQYYNGEERAKGNILERFSAQQFPDLHSELNLSSLELGDSALYFCASSASGGSYNEQFFGPGTRLTVL.

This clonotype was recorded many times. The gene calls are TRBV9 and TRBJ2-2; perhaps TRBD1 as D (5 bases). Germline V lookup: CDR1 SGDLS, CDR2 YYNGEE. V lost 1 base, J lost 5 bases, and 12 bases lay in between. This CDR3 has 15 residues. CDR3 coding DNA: TGTGCCAGCAGCGTAAGTCAGGGTTGGACCGGGGAGCTGTTTTTT. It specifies CASSVSQGWTGELFF.

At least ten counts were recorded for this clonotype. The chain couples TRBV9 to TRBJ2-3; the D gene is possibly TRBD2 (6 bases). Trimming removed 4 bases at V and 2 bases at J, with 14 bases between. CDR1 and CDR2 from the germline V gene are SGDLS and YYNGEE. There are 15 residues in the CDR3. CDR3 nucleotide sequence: TGTGCCAGCAGCCCCAGCGGGCAACCCACAGATACGCAGTATTTT. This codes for CASSPSGQPTDTQYF.

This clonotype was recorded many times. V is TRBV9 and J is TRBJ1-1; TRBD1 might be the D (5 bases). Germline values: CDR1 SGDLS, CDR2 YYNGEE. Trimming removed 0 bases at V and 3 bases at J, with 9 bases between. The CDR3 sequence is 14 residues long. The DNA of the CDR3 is TGTGCCAGCAGCGTAGGGGGGGAGGACACTGAAGCTTTCTTT. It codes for CASSVGGEDTEAFF.

The CDR3 here is CASSPDSTGELFF. The CDR3 DNA reads TGTGCCAGCAGCCCGGACAGCACCGGGGAGCTGTTTTTT. The rearrangement joins TRBV9 to TRBJ2-2; maybe TRBD1 (6 bases). V was pared by 4 bases and J by 4 bases, with 8 bases between. Germline CDR1 and CDR2: SGDLS and YYNGEE. This CDR3 contains 13 residues.